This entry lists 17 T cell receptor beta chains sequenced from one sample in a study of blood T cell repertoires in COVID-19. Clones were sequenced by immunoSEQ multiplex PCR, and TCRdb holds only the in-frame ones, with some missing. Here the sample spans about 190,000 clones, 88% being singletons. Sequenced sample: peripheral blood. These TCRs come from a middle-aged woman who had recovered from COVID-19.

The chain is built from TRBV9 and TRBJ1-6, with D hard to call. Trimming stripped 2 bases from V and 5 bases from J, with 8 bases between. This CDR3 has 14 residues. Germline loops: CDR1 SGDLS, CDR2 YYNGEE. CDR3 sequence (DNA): TGTGCCAGCAGCGTGGACGGGGATAATTCACCCCTCCACTTT. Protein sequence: CASSVDGDNSPLHF.

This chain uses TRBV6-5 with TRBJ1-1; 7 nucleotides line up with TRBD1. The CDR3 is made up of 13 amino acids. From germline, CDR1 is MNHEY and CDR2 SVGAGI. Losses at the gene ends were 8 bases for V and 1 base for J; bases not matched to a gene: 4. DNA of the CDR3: TGTGCCAGCCGAACAGGGGCGAACACTGAAGCTTTCTTT. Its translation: CASRTGANTEAFF.

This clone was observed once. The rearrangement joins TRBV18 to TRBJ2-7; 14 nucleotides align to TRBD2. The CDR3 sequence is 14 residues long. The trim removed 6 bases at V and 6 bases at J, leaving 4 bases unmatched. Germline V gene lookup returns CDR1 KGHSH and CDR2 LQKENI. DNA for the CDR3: TGTGCCAGCTCGGGAGGACTAGCGGGAGGCGAGCAGTACTTC. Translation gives CASSGGLAGGEQYF. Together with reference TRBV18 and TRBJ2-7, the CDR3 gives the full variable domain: NAGVMQNPRHLVRRRGQEARLRCSPMKGHSHVYWYRQLPEEGLKFMVYLQKENIIDESGMPKERFSAEFPKEGPSILRIQQVVRGDSAAYFCASSGGLAGGEQYFGPGTRLTVT.

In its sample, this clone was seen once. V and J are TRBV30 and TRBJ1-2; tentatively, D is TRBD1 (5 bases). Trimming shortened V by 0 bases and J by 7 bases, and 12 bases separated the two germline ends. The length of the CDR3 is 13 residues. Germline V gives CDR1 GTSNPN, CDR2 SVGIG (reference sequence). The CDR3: CAWSVKGVGGYTF. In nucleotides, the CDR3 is TGTGCCTGGAGTGTAAAAGGGGTTGGTGGCTACACCTTC.

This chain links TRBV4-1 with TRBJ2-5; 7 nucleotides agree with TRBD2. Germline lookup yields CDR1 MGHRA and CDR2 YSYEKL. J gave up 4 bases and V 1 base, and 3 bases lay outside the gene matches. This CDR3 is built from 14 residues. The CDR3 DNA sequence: TGCGCCAGCAGCCAAGGGGACTATCGAGAGACCCAGTACTTC. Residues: CASSQGDYRETQYF.

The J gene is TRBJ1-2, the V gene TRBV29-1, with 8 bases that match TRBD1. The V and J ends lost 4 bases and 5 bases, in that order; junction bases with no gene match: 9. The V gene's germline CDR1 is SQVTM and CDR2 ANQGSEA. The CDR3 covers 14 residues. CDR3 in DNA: TGCAGCGTTGTAAAACAGGGGGATACGTATGGCTACACCTTC. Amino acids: CSVVKQGDTYGYTF.

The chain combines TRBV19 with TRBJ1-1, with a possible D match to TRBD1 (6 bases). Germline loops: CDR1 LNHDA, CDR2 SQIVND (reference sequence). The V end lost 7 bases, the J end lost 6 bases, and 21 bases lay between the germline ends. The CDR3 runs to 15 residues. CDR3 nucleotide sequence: TGTGCCAGTATCCCCGGACAGAGGGGACCTCCTGAAGCTTTCTTT. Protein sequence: CASIPGQRGPPEAFF. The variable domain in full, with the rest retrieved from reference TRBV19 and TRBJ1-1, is DGGITQSPKYLFRKEGQNVTLSCEQNLNHDAMYWYRQDPGQGLRLIYYSQIVNDFQKGDIAEGYSVSREKKESFPLTVTSAQKNPTAFYLCASIPGQRGPPEAFFGQGTRLTVV.

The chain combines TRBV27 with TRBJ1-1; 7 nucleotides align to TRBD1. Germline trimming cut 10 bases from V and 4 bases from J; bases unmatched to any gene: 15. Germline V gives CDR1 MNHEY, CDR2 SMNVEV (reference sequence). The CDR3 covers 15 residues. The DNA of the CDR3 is TGTGCCACCGAACAGGGGTTTGGGAGCGGCACTGAAGCTTTCTTT. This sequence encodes CATEQGFGSGTEAFF.

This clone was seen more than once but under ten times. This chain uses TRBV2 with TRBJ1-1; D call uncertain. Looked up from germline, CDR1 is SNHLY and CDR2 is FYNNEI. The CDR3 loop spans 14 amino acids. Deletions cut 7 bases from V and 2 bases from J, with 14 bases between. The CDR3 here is CASTQDLANTEAFF. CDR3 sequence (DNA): TGTGCCAGCACTCAGGACCTAGCTAACACTGAAGCTTTCTTT.

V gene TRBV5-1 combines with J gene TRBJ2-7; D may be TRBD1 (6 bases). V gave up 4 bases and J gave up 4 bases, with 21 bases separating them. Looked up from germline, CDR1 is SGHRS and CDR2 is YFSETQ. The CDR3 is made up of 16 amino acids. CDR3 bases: TGCGCCAGCAGCCCCAGAGCAGGGGCCTTTAGTTACGAGCAGTACTTC. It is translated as CASSPRAGAFSYEQYF.

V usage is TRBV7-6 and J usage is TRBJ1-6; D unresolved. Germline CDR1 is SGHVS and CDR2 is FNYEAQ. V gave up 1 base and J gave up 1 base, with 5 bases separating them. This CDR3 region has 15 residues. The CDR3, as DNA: TGTGCCAGCAGCTTAGACATTTCCTATAATTCACCCCTCCACTTT. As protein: CASSLDISYNSPLHF.

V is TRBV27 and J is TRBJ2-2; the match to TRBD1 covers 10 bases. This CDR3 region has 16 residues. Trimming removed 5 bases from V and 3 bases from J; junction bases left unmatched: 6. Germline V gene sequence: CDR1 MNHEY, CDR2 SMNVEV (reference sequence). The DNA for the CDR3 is TGTGCCAGCAGTAGGGGGGGACAGGGGTACACCGGGGAGCTGTTTTTT. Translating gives CASSRGGQGYTGELFF.

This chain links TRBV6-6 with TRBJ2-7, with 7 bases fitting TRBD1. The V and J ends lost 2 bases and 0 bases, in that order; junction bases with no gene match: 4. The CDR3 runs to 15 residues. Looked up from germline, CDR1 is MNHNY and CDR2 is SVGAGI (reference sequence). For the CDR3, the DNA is TGTGCCAGCAGTTACGGACAGGAAAACTCCTACGAGCAGTACTTC. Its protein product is CASSYGQENSYEQYF.

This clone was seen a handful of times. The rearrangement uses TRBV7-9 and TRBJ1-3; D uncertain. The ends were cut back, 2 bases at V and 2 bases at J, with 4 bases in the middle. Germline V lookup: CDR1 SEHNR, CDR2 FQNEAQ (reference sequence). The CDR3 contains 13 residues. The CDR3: CASSLSTGNTIYF. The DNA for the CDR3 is TGTGCCAGCAGCTTATCCACTGGAAACACCATATATTTT.

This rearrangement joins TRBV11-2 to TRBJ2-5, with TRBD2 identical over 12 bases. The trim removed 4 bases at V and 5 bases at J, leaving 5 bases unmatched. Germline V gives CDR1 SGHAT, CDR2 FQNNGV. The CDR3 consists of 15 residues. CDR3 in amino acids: CASSSTSGRRETQYF. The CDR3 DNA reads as TGTGCCAGCAGCTCCACTAGCGGGAGGAGGGAGACCCAGTACTTC.

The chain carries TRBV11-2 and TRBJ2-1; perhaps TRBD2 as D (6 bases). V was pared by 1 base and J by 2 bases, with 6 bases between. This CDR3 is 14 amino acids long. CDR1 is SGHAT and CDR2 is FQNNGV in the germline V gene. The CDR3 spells CASSLGTTYNEQFF. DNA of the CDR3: TGTGCCAGCAGCTTAGGGACTACCTACAATGAGCAGTTCTTC. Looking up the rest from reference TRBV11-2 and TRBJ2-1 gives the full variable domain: EAGVAQSPRYKIIEKRQSVAFWCNPISGHATLYWYQQILGQGPKLLIQFQNNGVVDDSQLPKDRFSAERLKGVDSTLKIQPAKLEDSAVYLCASSLGTTYNEQFFGPGTRLTVL.

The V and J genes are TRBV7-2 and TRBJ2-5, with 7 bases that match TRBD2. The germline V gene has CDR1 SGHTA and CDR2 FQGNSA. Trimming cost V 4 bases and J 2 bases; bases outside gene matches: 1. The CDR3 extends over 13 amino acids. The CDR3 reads CASSSGLQETQYF. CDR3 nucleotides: TGTGCCAGCAGCTCGGGACTACAAGAGACCCAGTACTTC.